The T cell receptor (beta chain) described here comes from a study of breast tumors, draining lymph nodes, adjacent tissues. Broader study findings: Tumor and nontumor repertoires were significantly more similar in luminal-like than in basal-like breast cancer. The lymph node origin of tumor T cells was framed as consistent with a hypothesis, not demonstrated. Tumors had less TCR diversity than lymph nodes, more than nontumor tissue.

TCRdb analysed the multiplex PCR reads with MiXCR anew, one entry per CDR3 protein. The sample contains some 150,000 distinct CDR3 sequences, 30% to 35% of which appear only once. This clonotype showed up many times. What it binds is not known. Axillary draining lymph nodes of breast cancer patients supplied the node samples. Germline CDR1 reads DFQATT; CDR2 reads SNEGSKA (reference sequence). The CDR3 extends over 12 amino acids. V dropped 2 bases and J dropped 4; count of bases not matched to a gene: 2. The rearrangement joins TRBV20-1 to TRBJ2-7; 7 nucleotides match TRBD2. This TCR was recovered from a female donor with breast cancer. Some clones in this sample may be carry-over from other donors' samples. Sequencing was carried out using axillary lymph node tissue. This CDR3 reads CSARRGEYEQYF. DNA for the CDR3: TGCAGTGCTAGACGGGGGGAGTACGAGCAGTACTTC.